These T cell receptor beta chains were read from a single sample in a study of beta chain features in type 1 diabetes. Clones were read by immunoSEQ multiplex PCR, and TCRdb kept only the in-frame ones, dropping some. This table has about 330,000 clones, 11% appearing once. The sequenced sample consisted of naive CD4+ T cells from blood. The receptors were gathered from a woman in her 30s in good health. The CDR3 runs from the conserved cysteine through the conserved F or W. The D gene is left open where the match is weak. Clone size is stated in some rows and not others, as once, few, many or a class when expanded.

>TRBV9|TRBJ2-1|few|TRBD2
CASSVALTSGRGVSYNEQFF
TGTGCCAGCAGCGTAGCGCTTACTAGCGGGAGGGGAGTATCCTACAATGAGCAGTTCTTC
>TRBV18|TRBJ2-5|.|TRBD2
CASSPSSGRQETQYF
TGTGCCAGCTCACCATCTAGCGGGAGACAAGAGACCCAGTACTTC
>TRBV30|TRBJ2-1|few|.
CAWSPQYEQFF
TGTGCCTGGAGTCCGCAGTATGAGCAGTTCTTC
>TRBV2|TRBJ2-2|.|.
CASSERGQPNTGELFF
TGTGCCAGCAGTGAACGTGGGCAACCGAACACCGGGGAGCTGTTTTTT
>TRBV28|TRBJ2-1|few|TRBD2
CASSSLGTSGEQFF
TGTGCCAGCAGCTCCCTTGGGACTAGCGGAGAGCAGTTCTTC
>TRBV28|TRBJ2-7|.|TRBD2
CASSYSGISYEQYF
TGTGCCAGCAGTTATAGCGGGATAAGTTACGAGCAGTACTTC
>TRBV7-9|TRBJ1-5|few|.
CASSSGTFQPQHF
TGTGCCAGCAGCTCGGGGACATTTCAGCCCCAGCATTTT
>TRBV19|TRBJ2-1|.|.
CASSPTDNEQFF
TGTGCCAGTAGTCCAACAGACAATGAGCAGTTCTTC
>TRBV5-1|TRBJ2-1|few|TRBD1
CASSLGQGASYNEQFF
TGCGCCAGCAGCTTGGGACAGGGGGCTTCCTACAATGAGCAGTTCTTC
>TRBV4-2|TRBJ2-1|.|.
CASSQGLVWGDEQFF
TGTGCCAGCAGCCAAGGACTGGTCTGGGGGGATGAGCAGTTCTTC
>TRBV7-9|TRBJ2-5|.|.
CASSPSSETQYF
TGTGCCAGCAGCCCTAGTTCGGAGACCCAGTACTTC
>TRBV18|TRBJ2-7|few|TRBD1
CASSPPGQYSNEQYF
TGTGCCAGCTCACCCCCGGGACAGTATTCTAATGAGCAGTACTTC
>TRBV18|TRBJ2-7|few|.
CASSPQEGGAGEQYF
TGTGCCAGCTCACCCCAGGAAGGGGGGGCAGGCGAGCAGTACTTC
>TRBV18|TRBJ2-6|few|.
CASSQQGDPGANVLTF
TGTGCCAGCTCACAACAGGGTGACCCGGGGGCCAACGTCCTGACTTTC
>TRBV5-4|TRBJ2-5|.|.
CASSFRDISQETQYF
TGTGCCAGCAGCTTCCGGGACATCAGCCAAGAGACCCAGTACTTC
>TRBV4-2|TRBJ2-7|.|TRBD1
CASSQDGQGNEQYF
TGTGCCAGCAGCCAAGATGGACAGGGGAACGAGCAGTACTTC
>TRBV14|TRBJ2-1|.|.
CASSSRGTVKINEQFF
TGTGCCAGCAGCAGTCGGGGGACGGTAAAAATCAATGAGCAGTTCTTC
>TRBV19|TRBJ2-4|few|TRBD1
CASRGTGGGQYF
TGTGCCAGTAGGGGGACAGGAGGAGGTCAGTACTTC
>TRBV9|TRBJ1-3|few|.
CASSVGEVTGNTIYF
TGTGCCAGCAGCGTAGGTGAGGTAACTGGAAACACCATATATTTT
>TRBV28|TRBJ2-1|few|.
CASTLGGGSYNEQFF
TGTGCCAGCACCCTGGGAGGAGGGTCCTACAATGAGCAGTTCTTC
>TRBV7-3|TRBJ2-5|few|.
CASSLLPSRETQYF
TGTGCCAGCAGCTTACTGCCTAGCAGGGAGACCCAGTACTTC
>TRBV5-1|TRBJ2-1|.|TRBD2
CASSLRLAGAGEQFF
TGCGCCAGCAGCCTGCGACTAGCGGGAGCAGGTGAGCAGTTCTTC
>TRBV25-1|TRBJ2-3|.|.
CASSGDRSVTDTQYF
TGTGCCAGCAGTGGAGACAGGAGCGTCACAGATACGCAGTATTTT
>TRBV19|TRBJ2-5|few|.
CASSINSRAVQETQYF
TGTGCCAGTAGTATCAACTCCAGGGCGGTCCAAGAGACCCAGTACTTC
>TRBV28|TRBJ2-5|few|.
CASSRERQETQYF
TGTGCCAGCAGCAGGGAACGCCAAGAGACCCAGTACTTC
>TRBV7-3|TRBJ1-1|.|TRBD1
CASSLAGGNTEAFF
TGTGCCAGCAGCTTAGCAGGGGGTAACACTGAAGCTTTCTTT
>TRBV5-4|TRBJ2-3|.|.
CASTSNRGSTDTQYF
TGTGCCAGCACCTCCAATCGGGGTAGCACAGATACGCAGTATTTT
>TRBV19|TRBJ2-2|.|.
CASSNLGRGNTGELFF
TGTGCCAGTAGTAACCTCGGGCGGGGGAACACCGGGGAGCTGTTTTTT
>TRBV9|TRBJ2-7|.|.
CASSPQGSPRVEQYF
TGTGCCAGCAGCCCCCAGGGGTCCCCAAGGGTCGAGCAGTACTTC
>TRBV11-1|TRBJ2-5|.|.
CASRNRVQETQYF
TGTGCCAGCAGGAACAGGGTACAAGAGACCCAGTACTTC
>TRBV28|TRBJ1-2|.|.
CASTIGAGDYGYTF
TGTGCCAGCACTATAGGGGCAGGAGACTATGGCTACACCTTC
>TRBV5-1|TRBJ2-7|few|.
CASSLFARTYEQYF
TGCGCCAGCAGCTTGTTTGCCAGGACCTACGAGCAGTACTTC
>TRBV6-5|TRBJ2-1|.|.
CASSYPLGGEFF
TGTGCCAGCAGTTACCCCCTGGGAGGTGAGTTCTTC
>TRBV25-1|TRBJ2-4|.|TRBD1
CASSEWSRGKDIQYF
TGTGCCAGCAGTGAATGGAGCAGGGGGAAGGACATTCAGTACTTC
>TRBV5-1|TRBJ2-1|.|.
CASSLGGSVRSGSYNEQFF
TGCGCCAGCAGCTTGGGCGGGTCCGTAAGGAGTGGCTCCTACAATGAGCAGTTCTTC
>TRBV6-6|TRBJ1-2|.|.
CASSVGGPAYGYTF
TGTGCCAGCAGCGTCGGGGGGCCGGCCTATGGCTACACCTTC
>TRBV28|TRBJ2-2|.|.
CASSLGGRNTGELFF
TGTGCCAGCAGTCTGGGGGGGCGTAACACCGGGGAGCTGTTTTTT
>TRBV5-1|TRBJ2-7|few|TRBD1
CASSAQGAGAEQYF
TGCGCCAGCAGCGCTCAGGGGGCAGGGGCCGAGCAGTACTTC
>TRBV7-9|TRBJ2-5|few|TRBD1
CASSDRQGWETQYF
TGTGCCAGCAGCGACCGACAGGGTTGGGAGACCCAGTACTTC
>TRBV9|TRBJ2-1|few|.
CASSVGLASYNEQFF
TGTGCCAGCAGCGTAGGGCTAGCCTCCTACAATGAGCAGTTCTTC
>TRBV29-1|TRBJ2-1|few|TRBD2
CSAVSAGKKYNEQFF
TGCAGCGCGGTATCAGCGGGAAAGAAGTACAATGAGCAGTTCTTC